Below, one TCR beta chain is given with its context. Under the authors' procedure: Amplification of reference gene primers was used by the study to estimate nucleated cell counts. Assay: immunoSEQ multiplex PCR; the TCRdb copy retains only in-frame clones and omits some. That table is the source of V, J and clone size, and D and trimming were worked out from the DNA. This table has about 240,000 clones, 80% to 85% appearing once. The source of the sample is a study of blood T cell repertoires in COVID-19. The overall study: Collection of acute and convalescent COVID-19 samples took place in the United States, Italy and Spain. Sources were T cells, B-cell-depleted T cells, or PBMCs; the material itself was cDNA or gDNA.

The CDR3 consists of 14 residues. Germline values: CDR1 SGDLS, CDR2 YYNGEE. Unmatched junction bases numbered 3, after V lost 0 bases and J lost 6 bases. Enrolled during active infection, Seattle patients were then followed longitudinally. This sequence joins TRBV9 and TRBJ1-5; TRBD1 agrees at 7 bases. The source is an elderly woman with COVID-19, enrolled during active disease. The sequenced material came from peripheral blood. CDR3 sequence: CASSVEGGTQPQHF. CDR3 DNA sequence: TGTGCCAGCAGCGTAGAAGGGGGCACTCAGCCCCAGCATTTT.